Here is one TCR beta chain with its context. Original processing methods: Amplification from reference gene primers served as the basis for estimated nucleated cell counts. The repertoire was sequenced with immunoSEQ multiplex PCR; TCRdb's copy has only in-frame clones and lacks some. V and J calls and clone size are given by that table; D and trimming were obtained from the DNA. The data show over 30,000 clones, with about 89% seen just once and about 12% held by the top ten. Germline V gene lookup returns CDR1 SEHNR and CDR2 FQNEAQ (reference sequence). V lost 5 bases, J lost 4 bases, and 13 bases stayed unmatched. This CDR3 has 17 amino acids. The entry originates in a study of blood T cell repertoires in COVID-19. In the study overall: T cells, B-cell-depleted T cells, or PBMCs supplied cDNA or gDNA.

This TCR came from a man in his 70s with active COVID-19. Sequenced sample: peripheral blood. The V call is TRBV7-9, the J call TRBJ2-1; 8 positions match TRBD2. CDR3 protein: CASSAILAGKLYNEQFF. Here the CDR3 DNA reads TGTGCCAGCAGCGCAATTTTAGCGGGAAAGTTATACAATGAGCAGTTCTTC.